A selection of T cell receptor beta chains follows, all from one sample in a study of cytomegalovirus exposure and HLA in healthy donors. Some clones are missing from TCRdb's copy, which holds only in-frame ones; the method was immunoSEQ multiplex PCR. The specimen's table records roughly 39,000 clones. The sample was PBMCs. These receptor sequences come from a man aged 25 to 40 in good health and CMV-seronegative. Both conserved end residues are part of each CDR3. A D gene is named only where the DNA matches it firmly. The size of a clone is reported for some rows only, either as once, few or many, or as a class for expanded clones.

clone_size | j_call | d_call | v_call | cdr3_aa | cdr3_nt
. | TRBJ2-3 | . | TRBV9 | CASSTRYGSPTDTQYF | TGTGCCAGCAGTACCCGGTACGGTTCTCCCACAGATACGCAGTATTTT
. | TRBJ1-5 | . | TRBV6-6 | CASRRYLNQPQHF | TGTGCCAGCAGGAGGTACCTCAATCAGCCCCAGCATTTT
. | TRBJ2-7 | TRBD1 | TRBV5-4 | CASSLGTGPDEQYF | TGTGCCAGCAGCTTAGGGACAGGGCCAGACGAGCAGTACTTC
. | TRBJ2-7 | . | TRBV5-4 | CASSWDSSYEQYF | TGTGCCAGCAGCTGGGACTCCTCCTACGAGCAGTACTTC
. | TRBJ1-1 | . | TRBV18 | CASSVGRGTEAFF | TGTGCCAGCTCAGTCGGCAGGGGTACTGAAGCTTTCTTT
. | TRBJ2-3 | TRBD2 | TRBV19 | CASSIGAGGTFTDTQYF | TGTGCCAGTAGTATTGGGGCGGGGGGGACCTTCACAGATACGCAGTATTTT
. | TRBJ2-3 | TRBD2 | TRBV5-1 | CASSLSGRTDTQYF | TGCGCCAGCAGCTTGAGCGGGAGGACAGATACGCAGTATTTT
. | TRBJ2-7 | . | TRBV30 | CAWSVYTSEQYF | TGTGCCTGGAGTGTATACACTAGCGAGCAGTACTTC
. | TRBJ1-4 | TRBD1 | TRBV6-1 | CASALTGGSKEKLFF | TGTGCCAGCGCCTTAACAGGGGGATCTAAGGAAAAACTGTTTTTT
. | TRBJ1-1 | TRBD1 | TRBV4-3 | CASSFDRGNTEAFF | TGCGCCAGCAGCTTCGACAGGGGGAACACTGAAGCTTTCTTT
. | TRBJ1-5 | . | TRBV19 | CASSIGQDQPQHF | TGTGCCAGTAGTATAGGGCAAGATCAGCCCCAGCATTTT
. | TRBJ2-2 | . | TRBV4-3 | CASSQDLLVADDTGELFF | TGCGCCAGCAGCCAAGATCTATTGGTAGCGGACGACACCGGGGAGCTGTTTTTT
. | TRBJ1-1 | . | TRBV6-1 | CASPTGHLGDTEAFF | TGTGCCAGCCCCACGGGACATCTTGGGGACACTGAAGCTTTCTTT
. | TRBJ2-1 | . | TRBV18 | CASWRGLKKSSSYNEQFF | TGTGCCAGCTGGCGAGGGCTCAAGAAGAGTAGCTCCTACAATGAGCAGTTCTTC
. | TRBJ2-7 | TRBD2 | TRBV10-2 | CASSESIVAGGGEQYF | TGCGCCAGCAGTGAGTCGATAGTTGCGGGAGGGGGGGAGCAGTACTTC
. | TRBJ1-3 | . | TRBV20-1 | CSARQGNTIYF | TGCAGTGCCCGACAGGGAAACACCATATATTTT
. | TRBJ2-1 | TRBD2 | TRBV29-1 | CSVKGTSGRSDNEQFF | TGCAGCGTCAAAGGGACTAGCGGGAGGTCCGACAATGAGCAGTTCTTC
. | TRBJ1-6 | . | TRBV30 | CAGGSGSAPLHF | TGTGCCGGTGGGTCTGGGAGCGCACCCCTCCACTTT
. | TRBJ1-4 | . | TRBV5-1 | CASSLDSTNEKLFF | TGCGCCAGCAGCTTAGACTCAACTAATGAAAAACTGTTTTTT
. | TRBJ2-2 | . | TRBV5-6 | CASSLLRLARITGELFF | TGTGCCAGCAGCTTGTTGAGGCTAGCCCGAATCACCGGGGAGCTGTTTTTT
. | TRBJ1-2 | TRBD1 | TRBV7-2 | CASSLGQGYGYTF | TGTGCCAGCAGCCTAGGACAGGGGTATGGCTACACCTTC
medium-sized | TRBJ2-3 | TRBD2 | TRBV6-4 | CASSPTSGNTDTQYF | TGTGCCAGCAGTCCCACTAGCGGGAACACAGATACGCAGTATTTT
. | TRBJ2-2 | TRBD1 | TRBV5-6 | CASSSLTGTNTGELFF | TGTGCCAGCAGCTCGCTGACAGGGACGAACACCGGGGAGCTGTTTTTT
. | TRBJ1-3 | . | TRBV29-1 | CSVEERQSSGNTIYF | TGCAGCGTTGAAGAGAGACAGTCCTCTGGAAACACCATATATTTT
. | TRBJ1-2 | TRBD1 | TRBV15 | CATSRGTGGPLPNYGYTF | TGTGCCACCAGCAGAGGAACAGGGGGCCCTCTTCCTAACTATGGCTACACCTTC
. | TRBJ2-1 | TRBD2 | TRBV19 | CASRRSGSISNEQFF | TGTGCCAGTAGGCGTAGCGGGAGCATCTCCAATGAGCAGTTCTTC
. | TRBJ2-5 | TRBD2 | TRBV9 | CASSLGLAEETQYF | TGTGCCAGCAGCTTGGGACTAGCGGAAGAGACCCAGTACTTC
. | TRBJ1-1 | . | TRBV29-1 | CSVGGRLQGPEAFF | TGCAGCGTTGGGGGGCGCCTCCAGGGGCCTGAAGCTTTCTTT
. | TRBJ2-7 | . | TRBV5-4 | CASSLETSYEQYF | TGTGCCAGCAGCTTGGAGACTAGCTACGAGCAGTACTTC
. | TRBJ1-6 | TRBD1 | TRBV6-5 | CASRTTTGVNSPLHF | TGTGCCAGCAGAACGACGACAGGGGTAAACTCACCCCTCCACTTT